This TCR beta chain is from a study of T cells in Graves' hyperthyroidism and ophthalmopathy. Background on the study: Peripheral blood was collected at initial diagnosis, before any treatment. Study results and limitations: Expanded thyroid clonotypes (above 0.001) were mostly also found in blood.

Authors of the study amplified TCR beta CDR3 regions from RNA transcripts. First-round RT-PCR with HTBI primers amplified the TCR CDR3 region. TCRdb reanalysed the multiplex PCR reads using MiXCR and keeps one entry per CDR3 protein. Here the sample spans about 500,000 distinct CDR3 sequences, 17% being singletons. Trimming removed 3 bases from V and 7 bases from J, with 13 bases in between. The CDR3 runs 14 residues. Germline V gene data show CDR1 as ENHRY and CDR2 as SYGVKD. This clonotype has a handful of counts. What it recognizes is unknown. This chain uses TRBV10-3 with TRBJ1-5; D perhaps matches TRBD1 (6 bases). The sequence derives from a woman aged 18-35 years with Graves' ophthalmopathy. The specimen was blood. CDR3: CAISEMTGGQPQHF. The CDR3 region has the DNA TGTGCCATCAGTGAAATGACAGGCGGGCAGCCCCAGCATTTT.